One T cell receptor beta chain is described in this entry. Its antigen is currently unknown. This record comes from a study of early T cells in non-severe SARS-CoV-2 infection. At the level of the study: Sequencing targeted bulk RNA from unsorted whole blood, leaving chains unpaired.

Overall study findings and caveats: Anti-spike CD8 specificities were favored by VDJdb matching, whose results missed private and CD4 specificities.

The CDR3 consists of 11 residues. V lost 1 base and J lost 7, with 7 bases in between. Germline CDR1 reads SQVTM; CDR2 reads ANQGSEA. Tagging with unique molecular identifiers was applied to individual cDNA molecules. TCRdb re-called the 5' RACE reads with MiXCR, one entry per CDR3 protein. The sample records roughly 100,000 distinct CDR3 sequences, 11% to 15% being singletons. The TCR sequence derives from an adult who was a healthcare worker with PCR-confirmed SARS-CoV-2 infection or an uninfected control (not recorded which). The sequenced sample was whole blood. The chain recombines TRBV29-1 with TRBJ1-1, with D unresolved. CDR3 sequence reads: CSVEVKGEAFF. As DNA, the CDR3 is TGCAGCGTTGAAGTGAAGGGTGAAGCTTTCTTT.